The clone carrying this TCR beta chain was seen a few times. These data come from a study of CD8+CD57+ T cells in acquired aplastic anemia. Researchers used genomic DNA as the template to profile TCR beta VDJ and CDR3. TCRdb reprocessed the reads via MiXCR and lists one record per CDR3 protein. The sample lists about 130,000 distinct CDR3 sequences, less than 45% occurring once. Specimen: sorted CD4+, CD8+, or CD8+CD57+ T cells (not recorded which) from PBMCs. The clonotype comes from a human donor in good health, serving as a control.

CDR3 coding DNA: TGTGCCACCAGTGATTTTGGGACATCCAGCACAGATACGCAGTATTTT. It codes for CATSDFGTSSTDTQYF. The V gene is TRBV24-1, the J gene TRBJ2-3; TRBD1 might be the D (6 bases). Germline V gene lookup returns CDR1 KGHDR and CDR2 SFDVKD. V lost 1 base and J lost 0, with 10 bases in between. CDR3 length equals 16 residues.